The rows below give T cell receptor beta chains drawn from one sample of a study of T cell repertoires in cytomegalovirus infection. MiXCR was run by TCRdb on the reads, yielding one entry per CDR3 protein. The sample lists about 490,000 distinct CDR3 sequences, around a quarter seen once, with roughly 13% in the top ten. The sequenced sample consisted of PBMCs. The receptor source for this set is a human donor in good health (CMV status not recorded). Some clones in this sample may be carry-over from other donors' samples. The CDR3 runs from the conserved cysteine through the conserved F or W. A D gene is named only where the DNA matches it firmly. Part of the rows lack a size; the others show once, few, many or a class for expanded clones.

TRBV25-1	TRBJ2-3	.	.	CASSEWGGPTDTQYF	TGTGCCAGCAGTGAATGGGGGGGGCCCACAGATACGCAGTATTTT
TRBV7-8	TRBJ2-1	.	.	CASSLNGPAVPDEQFF	TGTGCCAGCAGCTTGAACGGCCCAGCGGTCCCCGATGAGCAGTTCTTC
TRBV6-5	TRBJ2-7	.	.	CASSYSIGTVYEQYF	TGTGCCAGCAGTTACTCGATAGGGACTGTATACGAGCAGTACTTC
TRBV7-9	TRBJ1-5	TRBD1	.	CASSSYGTGRNQPQHF	TGTGCCAGCAGCTCCTACGGGACAGGACGTAATCAGCCCCAGCATTTT
TRBV29-1	TRBJ1-2	TRBD1	.	CSANPGGDGYTF	TGCAGCGCGAACCCAGGGGGCGATGGCTACACCTTC
TRBV7-8	TRBJ2-1	TRBD2	few	CASTSPGLVAGGYEQFF	TGTGCCAGCACCTCTCCAGGGTTGGTAGCGGGAGGATATGAGCAGTTCTTC
TRBV12-3/TRBV12-4	TRBJ2-1	.	many	CASSLMGRAEQFF	TGTGCCAGCAGTTTAATGGGGCGAGCTGAGCAGTTCTTC
TRBV20-1	TRBJ2-1	TRBD2	.	CSARDPLAGVVNEQFF	TGCAGTGCTAGAGATCCTCTAGCGGGAGTTGTGAATGAGCAGTTCTTC
TRBV5-1	TRBJ1-2	.	few	CASSLAEFSNYGYTF	TGCGCCAGCAGCTTGGCCGAGTTTTCTAACTATGGCTACACCTTC
TRBV5-3	TRBJ2-7	.	few	CASSLARQVTYEQYF	TGTGCCAGCAGCTTGGCGAGACAGGTCACCTACGAGCAGTACTTC
TRBV24-1	TRBJ2-1	TRBD2	.	CAPSSTGAGSSYNEQFF	TGTGCCCCCAGTAGTACGGGAGCGGGGAGCTCCTACAATGAGCAGTTCTTC
TRBV6-2/TRBV6-3	TRBJ2-5	.	few	CASREGGRETQYF	TGTGCCAGCAGGGAAGGGGGGAGAGAGACCCAGTACTTC
TRBV7-3	TRBJ2-2	.	.	CASSSRLLYNTGELFF	TGTGCCAGCAGCTCGCGACTCCTTTACAACACCGGGGAGCTGTTTTTT
TRBV7-2	TRBJ2-1	.	many	CASSVPGRYEQFF	TGTGCCAGCAGCGTCCCGGGCCGCTATGAGCAGTTCTTC
TRBV7-2	TRBJ2-1	.	few	CASSSERGSYNEQFF	TGTGCCAGCAGCTCCGAGCGAGGCTCCTACAATGAGCAGTTCTTC
TRBV7-2	TRBJ1-5	TRBD1	many	CASSWDRASNQPQHF	TGTGCCAGCAGCTGGGACAGGGCGAGCAATCAGCCCCAGCATTTT
TRBV6-5	TRBJ2-7	.	few	CASSYRGQSYEQYF	TGTGCCAGCAGTTACCGAGGACAGAGCTACGAGCAGTACTTC
TRBV12-3/TRBV12-4	TRBJ2-1	TRBD2	.	CASSFSAGRGEQFF	TGTGCCAGCAGTTTTTCAGCGGGAAGGGGTGAGCAGTTCTTC
TRBV28	TRBJ1-2	.	few	CASSTRGTVVRGYTF	TGTGCCAGCAGTACTCGGGGAACAGTGGTGCGGGGCTACACCTTC
TRBV18	TRBJ2-5	.	.	CASSPGTRAGEETQYF	TGTGCCAGCTCACCCGGTACTAGGGCCGGGGAAGAGACCCAGTACTTC
TRBV12-3/TRBV12-4	TRBJ2-1	.	many	CASSSTSANTEQFF	TGTGCCAGCAGTTCCACAAGTGCCAATACTGAGCAGTTCTTC
TRBV6-2/TRBV6-3	TRBJ2-7	.	.	CASSEGRAAEYF	TGTGCCAGCAGTGAAGGTCGGGCGGCGGAGTACTTC
TRBV7-9	TRBJ2-3	.	.	CASSLAVGTDTQYF	TGTGCCAGCAGCTTAGCGGTGGGCACAGATACGCAGTATTTT
TRBV27	TRBJ2-1	TRBD1	few	CASSQGQGLYNEQFF	TGTGCCAGCAGCCAGGGACAGGGGCTCTACAATGAGCAGTTCTTC
TRBV28	TRBJ1-6	.	.	CASSWSSYNSPLHF	TGTGCCAGCAGCTGGAGCTCCTATAATTCACCCCTCCACTTT
TRBV7-4	TRBJ1-1	.	.	CASSGGWTEAFF	TGTGCCAGCAGCGGGGGGTGGACTGAAGCTTTCTTT
TRBV12-3/TRBV12-4	TRBJ1-1	.	.	CASRSPSRLDEAFF	TGTGCCAGCAGATCCCCCAGCAGGCTTGATGAAGCTTTCTTT
TRBV7-9	TRBJ2-2	.	.	CASRSTGPSTGELFF	TGTGCCAGCAGGTCGACAGGACCCAGCACCGGGGAGCTGTTTTTT
TRBV28	TRBJ2-2	.	.	CASNVGTSHTGELFF	TGTGCCAGCAACGTAGGGACCAGCCACACCGGGGAGCTGTTTTTT
TRBV27	TRBJ2-1	.	many	CASSLVPEQYNEQFF	TGTGCCAGCAGTTTAGTCCCGGAACAATACAATGAGCAGTTCTTC
TRBV7-2	TRBJ2-2	.	.	CASSPLFGELFF	TGTGCCAGCAGCCCGCTATTTGGGGAGCTGTTTTTT
TRBV15	TRBJ2-1	TRBD2	.	CATSTTGTSGRGSYNEQFF	TGTGCCACCAGCACAACCGGGACTAGCGGGAGAGGGTCCTACAATGAGCAGTTCTTC
TRBV7-6	TRBJ2-5	.	few	CASPDPQETQYF	TGTGCCAGCCCGGACCCTCAAGAGACCCAGTACTTC
TRBV11-2	TRBJ1-5	.	.	CASSLGVREGNQPQHF	TGTGCCAGCAGCTTAGGTGTGCGGGAGGGCAATCAGCCCCAGCATTTT
TRBV5-1	TRBJ2-2	.	.	CASSFEENRNTGELFF	TGCGCCAGCAGCTTCGAAGAGAATAGGAACACCGGGGAGCTGTTTTTT
TRBV19	TRBJ1-5	.	few	CASSTIRVASNQPQHF	TGTGCCAGTAGTACAATTAGGGTTGCAAGCAATCAGCCCCAGCATTTT
TRBV7-2	TRBJ2-3	.	many	CASSLIGTLSDTQYF	TGTGCCAGCAGCCTAATCGGGACCCTTTCAGATACGCAGTATTTT
TRBV7-9	TRBJ2-1	TRBD2	few	CASSSIAGGPSLFF	TGTGCCAGCAGCTCGATAGCGGGGGGCCCCTCTTTGTTCTTC
TRBV15	TRBJ2-3	TRBD1	.	CATSRSLDRGTDTQYF	TGTGCCACCAGCAGATCGCTGGACAGGGGGACAGATACGCAGTATTTT
TRBV7-9	TRBJ2-5	TRBD1	.	CASSPRTGRVQETQYF	TGTGCCAGCAGCCCCAGGACAGGCCGGGTCCAAGAGACCCAGTACTTC
TRBV6-2/TRBV6-3	TRBJ2-3	TRBD2	.	CASSYGLAGESLSTDTQYF	TGTGCCAGCAGTTATGGACTAGCGGGAGAATCGTTGAGCACAGATACGCAGTATTTT
TRBV4-1	TRBJ2-4	.	.	CASSQGTARGKAKNIQYF	TGCGCCAGCAGCCAAGGAACAGCCAGGGGAAAGGCCAAAAACATTCAGTACTTC